One and the same sample provided the 17 T cell receptor beta chains below, sequenced in a study of T-cell reconstitution after alpha-beta-depleted transplantation in children. Researchers prepared the TCRbeta library using unique molecular identifiers, the study reports. TCRdb analysed the PCR reads with MiXCR anew, one entry per CDR3 protein. Among roughly 500,000 distinct CDR3 sequences, approximately 12% were seen once, and the ten largest hold around 6%. Sequenced material: PBMCs from the stem cell graft donor, taken from the stem cell graft. These receptors were obtained from a human donor who donated a stem cell graft to a child with combined immunodeficiency.

The V gene is TRBV7-3, the J gene TRBJ2-3, with D tentatively TRBD2 (5 bases). Trimming shortened V by 1 base and J by 4 bases, and 15 bases separated the two germline ends. The CDR3 is made up of 16 amino acids. Germline V gene sequence: CDR1 SGHTA, CDR2 FQGTGA. DNA of the CDR3: TGTGCCAGCAGCTTAATAGCGACGGGCTCCCCAGATACGCAGTATTTT. The encoded protein is CASSLIATGSPDTQYF.

This clonotype was observed a few times. The chain uses TRBV12-3 or TRBV12-4 and TRBJ2-7, with 9 bases lining up with TRBD1. CDR3 size: 14 residues. Trimming cost V 5 bases and J 6 bases; bases outside gene matches: 8. The CDR3 nucleotides are TGTGCCAGCAGTCGCACCGGGACAGGGAGCGAGCAGTACTTC. Translated: CASSRTGTGSEQYF.

CDR3 loop: CAISALPHRGRGYEQYF. As DNA, the CDR3 is TGTGCCATCAGTGCCCTTCCTCACCGGGGCCGTGGGTACGAGCAGTACTTC. The chain combines TRBV10-3 with TRBJ2-7; D possibly uses TRBD1 or TRBD2 (5 bases each). Germline assignment: CDR1 ENHRY and CDR2 SYGVKD. This CDR3 spans 17 amino acids. Deletions cut 4 bases from V and 4 bases from J, with 23 bases between.

The DNA of the CDR3 is TGTGCCAGTAGTATGTCAGGAGACCCGAATGAGCAGTTCTTC. It yields the protein CASSMSGDPNEQFF. The chain uses TRBV19 and TRBJ2-1, with D hard to call. The CDR3 has 14 amino acids. Germline CDR1 reads LNHDA; CDR2 reads SQIVND (reference sequence). Trimming took off 3 bases at V and 7 bases at J, with 13 bases between the two ends.

This clonotype was counted only a few times. The genes are TRBV30 and TRBJ1-2; D is uncertain. V shed 2 bases and J shed 3 bases, with 7 bases lying between them. This CDR3 contains 12 residues. Germline V gives CDR1 GTSNPN, CDR2 SVGIG (reference sequence). The CDR3 region is CAWSKTDYGYTF. DNA of the CDR3: TGTGCCTGGAGTAAAACAGACTATGGCTACACCTTC.

In this sample, this clonotype turned up a few times. CDR3 nucleotides: TGCGCCAGCAGCCGGCTAGCGGGAGTATTCAATGAGCAGTTCTTC. Protein sequence: CASSRLAGVFNEQFF. This chain joins TRBV5-1 and TRBJ2-1; 10 positions match TRBD2. Per germline, CDR1 SGHRS and CDR2 YFSETQ. V shed 4 bases and J 6 bases; nucleotides not matched to a gene: 7. This CDR3 has 15 residues.

The sample holds many counts of this clonotype. J is TRBJ1-1 and V is TRBV29-1, with D possibly being TRBD1 (6 bases). V lost 4 bases, J lost 1 base, and 7 bases lay in between. This CDR3 has 12 amino acids. Germline lookup yields CDR1 SQVTM and CDR2 ANQGSEA. In nucleotides, the CDR3 is TGCAGCGTTGTACAGGGGAACACTGAAGCTTTCTTT. Protein sequence: CSVVQGNTEAFF.

This clonotype was seen ten or more times. V gene TRBV4-3 combines with J gene TRBJ2-6; unclear D gene. The germline V gene has CDR1 LGHNA and CDR2 YSLEER. Trimming cost V 4 bases and J 0 bases, with 16 bases left between them. The CDR3 totals 18 residues. DNA for the CDR3: TGCGCCAGCAGCCCGAGTCTAGGGCCACGCTCTGGGGCCAACGTCCTGACTTTC. Encoded protein: CASSPSLGPRSGANVLTF.

This clonotype was observed a handful of times. V usage is TRBV28 and J usage is TRBJ2-7; 7 positions match TRBD1. V trimming: 6 bases; J trimming: 5 bases; junction bases outside the gene matches: 10. This CDR3 is 14 amino acids long. The germline V gene encodes CDR1 MDHEN and CDR2 SYDVKM. CDR3 sequence reads: CASSTPGQPHEQYF. The CDR3 bases are TGTGCCAGCAGCACCCCGGGACAGCCTCACGAGCAGTACTTC.

The genes are TRBV6-5 and TRBJ2-1; 7 bases agree with TRBD2. CDR1 is MNHEY, CDR2 SVGAGI, per germline. V lost 6 bases and J lost 0; bases outside the gene matches: 8. The CDR3 covers 16 residues. The CDR3 here is CASSPQAGSSYNEQFF. The CDR3 DNA follows: TGTGCCAGCAGCCCCCAAGCGGGGAGCTCCTACAATGAGCAGTTCTTC.

This clonotype appeared a few times. This chain uses TRBV30 with TRBJ1-3, with unresolved D. The ends were cut back, 3 bases at V and 4 bases at J, with 4 bases in the middle. There are 11 residues in the CDR3. CDR1 and CDR2 (germline): GTSNPN, SVGIG (reference sequence). CDR3 loop: CAWSGGNTIYF. The CDR3 coding sequence is TGTGCCTGGAGCGGGGGAAACACCATATATTTT.

This clonotype has more than one count but fewer than ten. The chain has TRBV6-5 and TRBJ1-1; 8 bases agree with TRBD1. The V segment lost 4 bases and the J segment 0 bases; nucleotides outside the gene matches: 7. This CDR3 is built from 16 residues. Germline V lookup: CDR1 MNHEY, CDR2 SVGAGI. CDR3 bases: TGTGCCAGCAGTTTCCGGACAGGGAACATGAACACTGAAGCTTTCTTT. Its translation is CASSFRTGNMNTEAFF.

This chain connects TRBV7-9 to TRBJ2-7; tentative D call: TRBD1 (5 bases). This CDR3 has 15 residues. Trimming pared 5 bases from V and 3 bases from J, leaving 17 bases between. CDR1 SEHNR and CDR2 FQNEAQ come from the germline V gene (reference sequence). CDR3 DNA sequence: TGTGCCAGCAGCCCGACCCAGGGAATACTCTACGAGCAGTACTTC. It translates to CASSPTQGILYEQYF.

DNA for the CDR3: TGTGCCAGCAGTGAAGCATGGCGGGGGGCAGATACGCAGTATTTT. Translated, it gives CASSEAWRGADTQYF. The chain employs TRBV2 and TRBJ2-3; TRBD2 matches at 8 bases. The trim removed 0 bases at V and 4 bases at J, leaving 3 bases unmatched. This CDR3 region has 15 residues. Germline-derived CDR1 and CDR2 are SNHLY and FYNNEI.

This clonotype was seen more than once but under ten times. V and J are TRBV2 and TRBJ2-4; 9 bases match TRBD1. CDR1 and CDR2 (germline): SNHLY, FYNNEI. The CDR3 extends over 17 amino acids. Trimming cost V 0 bases and J 6 bases; bases outside gene matches: 9. For the CDR3, the DNA is TGTGCCAGCAGTGAAGCGCGGGACAGGGCTCCAAGAAACATTCAGTACTTC. Translation gives CASSEARDRAPRNIQYF. Full variable domain (rest looked up from reference TRBV2 and TRBJ2-4): EPEVTQTPSHQVTQMGQEVILRCVPISNHLYFYWYRQILGQKVEFLVSFYNNEISEKSEIFDDQFSVERPDGSNFTLKIRSTKLEDSAMYFCASSEARDRAPRNIQYFGAGTRLSVL.

This clonotype was counted only a few times. The rearrangement uses TRBV4-3 and TRBJ2-6; perhaps D is TRBD1 or TRBD2 (7 bases each). The CDR3 extends over 18 amino acids. The V and J ends lost 4 bases and 2 bases respectively, with 18 bases between them. CDR1 LGHNA and CDR2 YSLEER come from the germline V gene. This CDR3 reads CASSREQGRGPGANVLTF. The CDR3 nucleotides read TGCGCCAGCAGCCGGGAACAGGGGAGGGGCCCTGGGGCCAACGTCCTGACTTTC.

This clonotype appeared a few times. The rearrangement uses TRBV5-6 and TRBJ2-4; D possibly corresponds to TRBD1 (6 bases). Trimming shortened V by 3 bases and J by 2 bases, and 24 bases separated the two germline ends. There are 19 residues in the CDR3. The germline CDR1 and CDR2 sequences are SGHDT and YYEEEE. CDR3 bases: TGTGCCAGCAGCTCAGGCGGATCGGGACAACTTGGCCCCAAAAACATTCAGTACTTC. This translates into CASSSGGSGQLGPKNIQYF.